This TCR beta chain was documented in a study of T cell responses to AZD1222 COVID-19 vaccine. Across the whole study: Second-dose schedules of about 4 or about 12 weeks were combined.

Repertoires were generated with immunoSEQ multiplex PCR, while TCRdb's copy carries only in-frame clones and drops some. This table holds roughly 100,000 clones, 70% to 90% found once. Study outcomes and limitations: Most donors were white British and more were female, and clonal diversity was possibly underestimated.

The CDR3 has 16 residues. Per germline, CDR1 SGHRS and CDR2 YFSETQ. J was trimmed by 0 bases and V by 5 bases; bases with no gene match: 7. On this clone itself: As yet, its antigen is unknown.

This clonotype was obtained from an adult in good health. This chain joins TRBV5-1 and TRBJ2-3; 9 positions agree with TRBD2. The sample here was peripheral blood, taken on day 0 of AZD1222 vaccination. CDR3 nucleotide sequence: TGCGCCAGCAGTTATACAACTAGCGGGAGCACAGATACGCAGTATTTT. As protein: CASSYTTSGSTDTQYF.